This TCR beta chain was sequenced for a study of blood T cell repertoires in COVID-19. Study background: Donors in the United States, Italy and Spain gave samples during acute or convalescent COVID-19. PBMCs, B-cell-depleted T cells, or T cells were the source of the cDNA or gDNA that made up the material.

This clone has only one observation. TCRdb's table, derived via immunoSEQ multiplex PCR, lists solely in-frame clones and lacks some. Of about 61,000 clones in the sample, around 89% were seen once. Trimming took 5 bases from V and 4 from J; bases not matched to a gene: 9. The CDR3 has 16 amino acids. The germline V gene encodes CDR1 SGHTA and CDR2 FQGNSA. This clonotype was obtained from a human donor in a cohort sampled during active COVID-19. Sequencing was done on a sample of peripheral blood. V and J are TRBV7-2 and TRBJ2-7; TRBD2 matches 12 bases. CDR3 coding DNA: TGTGCCAGCAGCCCCCGACTAGCGGGAGTAAGGTACGAGCAGTACTTC. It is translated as CASSPRLAGVRYEQYF.